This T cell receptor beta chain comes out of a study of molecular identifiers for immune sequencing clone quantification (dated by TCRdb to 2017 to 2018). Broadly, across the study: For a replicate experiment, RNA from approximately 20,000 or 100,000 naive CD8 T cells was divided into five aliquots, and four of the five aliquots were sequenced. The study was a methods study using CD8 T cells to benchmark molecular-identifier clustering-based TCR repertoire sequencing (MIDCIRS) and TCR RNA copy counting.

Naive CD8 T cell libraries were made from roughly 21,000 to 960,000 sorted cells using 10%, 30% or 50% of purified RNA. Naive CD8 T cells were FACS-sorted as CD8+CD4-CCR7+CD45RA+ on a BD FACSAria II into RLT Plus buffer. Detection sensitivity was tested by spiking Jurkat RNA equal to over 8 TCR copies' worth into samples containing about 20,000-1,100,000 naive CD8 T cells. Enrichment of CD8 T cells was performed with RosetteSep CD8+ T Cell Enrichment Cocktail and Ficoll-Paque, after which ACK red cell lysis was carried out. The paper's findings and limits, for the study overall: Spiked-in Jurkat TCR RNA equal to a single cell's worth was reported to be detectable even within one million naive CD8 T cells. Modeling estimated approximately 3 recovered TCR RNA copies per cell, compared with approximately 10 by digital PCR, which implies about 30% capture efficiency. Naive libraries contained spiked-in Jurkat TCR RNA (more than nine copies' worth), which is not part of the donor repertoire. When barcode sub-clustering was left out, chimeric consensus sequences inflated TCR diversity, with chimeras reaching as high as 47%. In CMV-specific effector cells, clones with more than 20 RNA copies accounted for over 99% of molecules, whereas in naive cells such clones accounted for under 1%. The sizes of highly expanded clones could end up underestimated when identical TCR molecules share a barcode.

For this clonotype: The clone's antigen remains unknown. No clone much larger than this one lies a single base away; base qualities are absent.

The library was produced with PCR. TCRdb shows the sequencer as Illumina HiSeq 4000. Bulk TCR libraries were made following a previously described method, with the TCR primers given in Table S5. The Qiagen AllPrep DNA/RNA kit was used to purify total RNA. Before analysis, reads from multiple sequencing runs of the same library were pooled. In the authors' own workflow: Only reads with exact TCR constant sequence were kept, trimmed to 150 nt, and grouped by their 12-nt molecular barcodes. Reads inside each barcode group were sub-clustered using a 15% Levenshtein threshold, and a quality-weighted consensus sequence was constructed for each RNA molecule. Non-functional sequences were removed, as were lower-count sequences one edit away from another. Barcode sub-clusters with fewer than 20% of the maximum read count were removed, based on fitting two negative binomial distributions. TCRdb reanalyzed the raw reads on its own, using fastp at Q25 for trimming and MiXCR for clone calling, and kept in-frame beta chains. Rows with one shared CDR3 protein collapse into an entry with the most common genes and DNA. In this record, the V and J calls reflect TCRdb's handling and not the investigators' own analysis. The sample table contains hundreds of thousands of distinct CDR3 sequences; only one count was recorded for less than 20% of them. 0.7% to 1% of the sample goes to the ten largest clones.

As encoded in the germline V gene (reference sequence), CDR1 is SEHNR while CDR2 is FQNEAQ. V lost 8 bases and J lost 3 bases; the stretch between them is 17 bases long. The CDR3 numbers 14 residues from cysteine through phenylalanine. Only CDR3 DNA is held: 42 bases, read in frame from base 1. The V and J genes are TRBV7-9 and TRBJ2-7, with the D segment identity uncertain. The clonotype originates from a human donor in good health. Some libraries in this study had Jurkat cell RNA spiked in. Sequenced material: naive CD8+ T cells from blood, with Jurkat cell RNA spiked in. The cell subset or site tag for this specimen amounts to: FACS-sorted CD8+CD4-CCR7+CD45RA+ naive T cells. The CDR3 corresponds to CASGGVVRFYEQYF. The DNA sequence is TGTGCCAGCGGCGGCGTCGTTCGTTTCTACGAGCAGTACTTC.